This T cell receptor beta chain stems from a study of T cell clonotyping in hematopoietic cell transplantation (TCRdb year 2021). A note on the overall study: A total of 130 to 150 blood samples were gathered in the study from 30 to 35 consecutive transplant recipients along with their related donors. Recruitment of patients was conducted between 2015 and January 2017, and follow-up was continued until late 2020 or death. What the study reported, not specific to this receptor: Sample size was limited, and cells were not sorted, so CD4 and CD8 repertoire contributions could not be separated. Recipient TCR diversity fell after transplant, with pathologically expanded clonotypes rising progressively from day 30 to day 180. Just a small fraction of recipient repertoires overlapped with donor repertoires, and more than 95% appeared de novo at the given depth. Broader posttransplant TCR repertoire diversity was predicted by donor and pretransplant recipient Inverse Simpson Index values.

The time point label here, explained by the study, means: 30 days after allo-HCT. Recipient blood was collected about 28 days before transplant and at days 30, 100 and 180 after transplant. Using Nuclei Lysis Solution, genomic DNA was extracted from unfractionated peripheral blood mononuclear cells that were either fresh or cryopreserved. The immunoSEQ assay, a bias-controlled multiplex PCR using V- and J-specific primers, was used to amplify TCR beta CDR3 regions from genomic DNA. A proprietary barcode and Illumina adapter sequences were added to the CDR3 amplicons in a second PCR step. CDR3 libraries were sequenced on an Illumina MiSeq instrument. Per the source publication's procedure: immunoSEQ Analyzer 3.0 was used for export and quality control, with R Bioconductor and Immunarch used for downstream analyses. Only productive rearrangements in the normalized downsampled data set were used to calculate repertoire metrics. Pathologically expanded clonotypes were defined as those larger than 5 templates in the normalized cohort. Repertoire diversity was measured with the Inverse Simpson Index. The non-normalized data set was used for CMV-specificity analyses so that all clonotypes could be captured. What TCRdb holds here is the immuneACCESS table cut down to in-frame rearrangements. Part of the clones is not present; checked against another copy, under half of the missing clones reflect an unresolved V gene, and the others are unexplained. V, J and clone size derive from that table, while D and trimming were established from the DNA sequence. The table for this sample lists some 16,000 clones; around 60% of them were counted only once. About 12% of the sample goes to the ten largest clones.

Comments on this clone: This clone's antigen is unknown. Base qualities are not provided; no much larger clone lies one nucleotide away.

V is clipped by 6 bases and J by 6 bases, and the sequence between their germline boundaries is 10 bases long. For CDR1 and CDR2, the germline V gene (reference sequence) lists SGHNT and YYREEE. Including the terminal cysteine and phenylalanine, the CDR3 comprises 13 residues. The DNA shown is the 39-base CDR3, in frame from base 1. The chain is assembled from TRBV5-4 and TRBJ1-6; tentative D gene TRBD1, with 5 bases matching. This TCR derives from a male patient between 50 and 60 years old who had an allogeneic stem cell transplant from an unrelated donor, so T cells may come from the graft donor. Some clones in this sample may be carry-over from other donors' samples. Sequences were derived from PBMCs, sampled 30 days after allogeneic stem cell transplant. The CDR3 reads as follows: CASTLDSNSPLHF. DNA sequence: TGTGCCAGCACCCTAGACAGTAATTCACCCCTCCACTTT. Reference TRBV5-4 and TRBJ1-6 genes cover what lies past the CDR3, so the full variable domain is ETGVTQSPTHLIKTRGQQVTLRCSSQSGHNTVSWYQQALGQGPQFIFQYYREEENGRGNFPPRFSGLQFPNYSSELNVNALELDDSALYLCASTLDSNSPLHFGNGTRLTVT.